The source of this T cell receptor beta chain is a study of blood T cell repertoires in COVID-19. Sequencing used immunoSEQ multiplex PCR; TCRdb keeps in-frame clones, though not all of them. This repertoire shows about 90,000 clones, more than 70% found once; its top ten account for roughly 2.5%. V dropped 0 bases and J dropped 4; count of bases not matched to a gene: 9. The CDR3 runs to 17 residues. The germline CDR1 and CDR2 sequences are SGHNT and YYREEE (reference sequence). Seattle cases were enrolled at active infection and followed longitudinally. This clonotype was obtained from a man aged 45 to 65 with COVID-19, enrolled during active disease. The chain carries TRBV5-4 and TRBJ1-2; 10 bases are shared with TRBD1. Sequenced material: peripheral blood. Written as DNA, the CDR3 is TGTGCCAGCAGCTTGGGCGGGACAGGGGAAGGTGTCTATGGCTACACCTTC. Translated: CASSLGGTGEGVYGYTF. The full variable domain, its missing parts supplied by reference TRBV5-4 and TRBJ1-2, is ETGVTQSPTHLIKTRGQQVTLRCSSQSGHNTVSWYQQALGQGPQFIFQYYREEENGRGNFPPRFSGLQFPNYSSELNVNALELDDSALYLCASSLGGTGEGVYGYTFGSGTRLTVV.